Included here is one TCR beta chain sequence, with context. Its cognate antigen has yet to be identified. Base qualities were left out, and no much larger clone turns up one base away. In light of the paper, this sample's time point label describes: baseline before first vaccination. The vaccinee samples were drawn from two UK trials, COV001 and COV002, one of which was a single-blind randomized controlled phase 2/3 trial testing AZD1222 (ChAdOx1 nCoV-19) in healthy adults. Trial participant PBMC samples were collected at day 0 and day 28 after the second dose for TCRbeta chain sequencing. The sample originates from a study of T cell responses to AZD1222 COVID-19 vaccine (dated by TCRdb to about 2021). Turning to the overall study: AZD1222 recipients whose second dose came at about 4 weeks and those whose second dose came at about 12 weeks were combined into one group, since spike-specific TCR depth and breadth did not differ between the two schedules. TCR sequencing covered 233 trial participants: 200 to 210 given two doses of AZD1222 and 26 given two doses of MenACWY control vaccine. Enrollment into the trials was organized by age into subgroups of 18-55, 56-69 and 70-plus years, and those subgroups contained about 160, 30 and 59 TCR-sequenced participants, respectively.

The CDR3 regions of human TCRbeta chains were analyzed by immunosequencing. Per the original workflow: TCRs in the repertoires were compared against a reference library of SARS-CoV-2-specific TCRs that had been generated with the MIRA antigen-specificity platform. Breadth meant the fraction of unique TCRs that were SARS-CoV-2-associated, whereas depth meant the fraction of total T cells that were SARS-CoV-2-associated. Using the MIRA data, every spike-specific TCR was mapped to the spike region that the TCR reacted to and assigned to either a CD4 or a CD8 class. Log10-transformed breadth and depth values were compared by one-way ANOVA with Sidak's multiple comparisons tests. Not all clones reach the TCRdb copy of this immuneACCESS table, which keeps in-frame sequences only. Checked studies attribute under half of the gap to unresolved V genes and leave the rest unexplained. Clone size and V and J calls were adopted from that table, with D and trimming inferred from the DNA. For this sample the table gives approximately 50,000 clones, of which over 75% were detected only once. The ten largest make up about 14% of the sample.

The paper as a whole reports these results and caveats: Conclusions about previously exposed vaccinees are limited because only a handful of AZD1222 recipients were SARS-CoV-2 seropositive at baseline. Reportedly, almost half of the unique spike-specific TCRs recognized epitopes lying outside the regions that are mutated in the B.1.351 and B.1.1.7 variants. The 56-69-year group was small, and its depth increase did not reach significance, likely because of low power. Spike-specific TCR breadth and depth rose significantly after two AZD1222 doses compared with day 0 and with MenACWY recipients. Vaccine-associated CD4 TCRs spanned the whole spike protein, with dominant responses in regions 160-218 and 743-854. Because no day 14 peak-response samples were available, the repertoires could be characterized only after the peak T cell response. Most participants were white British and females outnumbered males, and the authors suggested that clonal diversity may have been underestimated.

Germline trimming amounts to 3 bases on V and 2 bases on J, with 5 as the count of junction bases outside the gene matches. From cysteine to phenylalanine, the CDR3 is 15 amino acids long. CDR3 DNA is the only sequence kept; it has 45 bases, read in frame from the first base. CDR1 and CDR2 are read off the germline V gene as SGHAT and FQNNGV. Material: peripheral blood, obtained on day 0 of AZD1222 vaccination. The TCR comes from an adult in good health. The chain is encoded by TRBV11-2 joined to TRBJ2-5; TRBD1 aligns with 8 central bases. This receptor carries the CDR3 CASSFSGGWQETQYF. In nucleotide form, the sequence is TGTGCCAGCAGCTTCTCAGGGGGCTGGCAAGAGACCCAGTACTTC.